This T cell receptor beta chain was recorded in a study of T cells in Graves' hyperthyroidism and ophthalmopathy. Overall study results and limits: A median around 5.9 months before onset, the model predicted ophthalmopathy. In the blood, most expanded thyroid clonotypes above 0.001 appeared as well.

Note on this clonotype: As yet, its antigen is unknown.

The diagnoses drew upon clinical symptoms, serum thyroxine and TRAb, thyroid ultrasound and orbital computed tomography. Amplification yielded TCR beta CDR3 regions, with RNA transcripts as the source. HTBI primers were employed in a first-round RT-PCR of the TCR CDR3. TCRdb passed the multiplex PCR reads through MiXCR, listing each CDR3 protein once. The data show fewer than 400,000 distinct CDR3 sequences, with more than 12% seen just once and 28% held by the top ten. The germline V gene has CDR1 SGHNT and CDR2 YENEEA. Trimming cost V 1 base and J 2 bases; bases outside gene matches: 13. This CDR3 has 19 amino acids.

The source is a man between 50 and 59 years old with Graves' ophthalmopathy. The source material was blood. The chain joins TRBV11-3 to TRBJ2-1; 8 bases map to TRBD2. The CDR3 nucleotides are TGTGCCAGCAGCTTAGTCGACTCCAGCGGGAGAGGGACCTACAATGAGCAGTTCTTC. Protein: CASSLVDSSGRGTYNEQFF. Variable domain in full (rest from reference TRBV11-3 and TRBJ2-1): EAGVVQSPRYKIIEKKQPVAFWCNPISGHNTLYWYLQNLGQGPELLIRYENEEAVDDSQLPKDRFSAERLKGVDSTLKIQPAELGDSAVYLCASSLVDSSGRGTYNEQFFGPGTRLTVL.